One and the same sample provided the 21 T cell receptor beta chains below, sequenced in a study of CD8+ T cells in alopecia areata. After isolation, RNA underwent reverse transcription to generate cDNA as the sequencing template. Profiled with immunoSEQ multiplex PCR; TCRdb holds only in-frame clones, not every one. The record shows 290,000 or so clones for this sample, with no singletons present. Separation of pooled cutaneous lymph node cells was by sorting with CD4, CD8alpha, NKG2D, NKG2ACE and other markers. Input material: CD4+ T cells sorted from a lymph node. These receptors came from a C3H/HeJ mouse with alopecia areata. The mouse line has the MHC haplotype H2-k.

In its sample, this clone was seen a few times. Gene names are mouse gene names. Other DNA sequences from this sample encode an identical CDR3 as well. The DNA read from the CDR3 is TGTGCCAGCAGTGACGCCCGGGACAGCTATGCT. Translated: CASSDARDSYA. In full, the CDR3 reads CASSDARDSYAEQFF. The chain recombines TRBV13-1 with TRBJ2-1, with 7 positions matching TRBD1. The read stops 4 residues short of the end of the CDR3; the missing end is completed from the germline J gene. The CDR3 extends over 15 amino acids. The J segment lost 3 bases and the V segment lost 2 bases, leaving 5 bases of the junction unmatched. Germline V gives CDR1 NSHNY, CDR2 SYGAGN.

In this sample, this clone turned up a few times. Any gene name here is a mouse gene name. The read is 4 residues too short to cover the CDR3 end, so that end is filled in from the germline J gene. The chain recombines TRBV5 with TRBJ2-3, with 9 nucleotides matching TRBD2. Germline CDR1 LGHNA, CDR2 YNLKQL (reference sequence). The CDR3 loop spans 18 amino acids. The J segment lost 0 bases and the V segment lost 0 bases, leaving 7 bases of the junction unmatched. The CDR3 DNA, read in part, is TGTGCCAGCAGCCAAGATTCCGGCTGGGGGGGGAGTGCAGAA. Translated: CASSQDSGWGGSAE. From start to end, the CDR3 is CASSQDSGWGGSAETLYF.

Note on this clone: Genes and germline are mouse. The read stops 3 residues short of the end of the CDR3; the missing end is completed from the germline J gene. Other DNA sequences of this sample code for an identical CDR3. This chain links TRBV1 with TRBJ1-6; D not certain. TRBJ1-6 is an ORF, and what it does is uncertain. Germline V lookup: CDR1 NSQYPW, CDR2 LRSPGD (reference sequence). The CDR3 spans 14 residues. With 1 base removed from V and 4 bases from J, the gap between germline ends came to 5 bases. CDR3 DNA (partial): TGCACCTGCAGTGCAGGGGATTATAATTCGCCC. Translated: CTCSAGDYNSP. The CDR3 as a whole reads CTCSAGDYNSPLYF.

As to this clone: Genes and germline come from the mouse. The read terminates 4 residues before the CDR3 end, so the remaining end is supplied by the germline J gene. The chain joins TRBV13-3 to TRBJ2-1; maybe TRBD2 (7 bases). This CDR3 region has 13 residues. CDR1 NNHDY and CDR2 SYVADS come from the germline V gene. CDR3 DNA, as far as it was read: TGTGCCAGCAGTGAACCTGGGGGCTCT. Its translation is CASSEPGGS. The CDR3 reads in full as CASSEPGGSEQFF.

This clone occurred a few times. Mouse germline and gene names are used. The read terminates 4 residues ahead of where the CDR3 ends, so the germline J gene completes it. The identical CDR3 is also encoded by other nucleotide sequences in the sample. The genes are TRBV13-2 and TRBJ1-2; 8 nucleotides line up with TRBD1. In germline, CDR1 is NNHNN, CDR2 SYGAGS (reference sequence). With 2 bases clipped from V and 4 bases from J, the junction kept 4 bases outside the gene matches. The CDR3 sequence is 14 residues long. CDR3 loop: CASGDRGQGSDYTF. CDR3 DNA (partial): TGTGCCAGCGGTGACAGGGGGCAGGGCTCC.

This clone came up a few times. The gene names here belong to mouse. Sequencing ends 4 residues short of the CDR3 end; the germline J gene provides the rest. The chain uses TRBV1 and TRBJ2-2; 9 nucleotides agree with TRBD1. V lost 6 bases and J lost 0; bases outside the gene matches: 2. CDR3 size: 15 residues. The germline V gene has CDR1 NSQYPW and CDR2 LRSPGD (reference sequence). CDR3: CTCRGQGANTGQLYF. The sequenced CDR3 bases are TGCACCTGCAGGGGACAGGGTGCAAACACCGGG.

A note on this clone: Each gene name is a mouse one. The read falls 4 residues short of the CDR3 end, and the missing part is taken from the germline J gene. The chain recombines TRBV13-1 with TRBJ1-1; D is uncertain. Germline V CDR1 and CDR2: NSHNY, SYGAGN. This CDR3 is built from 12 residues. The germline V and J ends were trimmed by 6 bases and 0 bases, with 6 bases remaining between them. CDR3 bases read: TGTGCCAGCAAAGGACAGAACACA. Translated, it gives CASKGQNT. The full CDR3 protein is CASKGQNTEVFF.

With respect to this clone: Gene names and germline match the mouse. Other nucleotide sequences in the sample specify the same CDR3. CDR3 bases read: TGTGCCAGCAGGTCTAGTGCAGAA. This translates into CASRSSAE. The full CDR3 protein is CASRSSAETLYF. The chain uses TRBV13-3 and TRBJ2-3; no firm D call. The read terminates 4 residues before the CDR3 end, so the remaining end is supplied by the germline J gene. This CDR3 comprises 12 residues. The germline V gene has CDR1 NNHDY and CDR2 SYVADS. V was trimmed by 5 bases and J by 0 bases, leaving 4 bases between them.

The sample holds a few counts of this clone. Any gene name here is a mouse gene name. The read falls 4 residues short of the CDR3 end, and the missing part is taken from the germline J gene. This rearrangement joins TRBV13-2 to TRBJ2-1; TRBD2 matches 8 bases. The CDR3 consists of 16 residues. After removal of 0 bases from V and 0 bases from J, the junction contained 2 bases not matched to a gene. Germline lookup yields CDR1 NNHNN and CDR2 SYGAGS (reference sequence). The CDR3 reads CASGDAGGRNYAEQFF. The CDR3 DNA, read in part, is TGTGCCAGCGGTGATGCTGGGGGGCGTAACTATGCT.

A few counts support this clone. Gene and germline names: mouse. Read sequence stops 4 residues before the CDR3 end, and the germline J gene provides the missing end. This chain joins TRBV17 and TRBJ2-3, with D tentatively TRBD2 (7 bases). The germline gives CDR1 MNHDT, CDR2 YYDKIL. The CDR3 has 15 residues. Deletions cut 3 bases from V and 0 bases from J, with 10 bases between. The CDR3 reads CASSSWGASAETLYF. CDR3 DNA, as far as it was read: TGTGCTAGCAGTAGTTGGGGGGCTAGTGCAGAA.

As concerns this clone: Germline and genes: mouse. The read comes to an end 4 residues before the CDR3 does, leaving the germline J gene to fill in the end. Other DNA sequences in the sample encode the same CDR3. V usage is TRBV1 and J usage is TRBJ2-7, with 9 bases fitting TRBD2. The CDR3 contains 14 residues. Germline V gives CDR1 NSQYPW, CDR2 LRSPGD (reference sequence). The sequenced part of the CDR3 DNA is TGCACCTGCAGTGCAGTGGGGGGGCGGGAT. Translating it yields CTCSAVGGRD. The CDR3 in its entirety is CTCSAVGGRDEQYF.

This clone was observed a handful of times. Mouse germline and gene names are used. Read data end 4 residues before the CDR3 end; the end is taken from the germline J gene. The chain is built from TRBV5 and TRBJ1-2; D is ambiguous. The CDR3 is 12 amino acids. Per germline, CDR1 LGHNA and CDR2 YNLKQL (reference sequence). CDR3 sequence reads: CASSPGLDDYTF. The sequenced CDR3 bases are TGTGCCAGCAGCCCCGGACTGGAC.

There are a few counts of this clone. Mouse gene names and germline throughout. The DNA ends 4 residues before the CDR3 does, and the rest of the CDR3 is filled in from the germline J gene. The rearrangement uses TRBV1 and TRBJ2-1; 10 nucleotides match TRBD1. The V and J ends lost 6 bases and 3 bases, in that order; junction bases with no gene match: 2. Germline CDR1 NSQYPW, CDR2 LRSPGD (reference sequence). The length of the CDR3 is 14 residues. CDR3 sequence reads: CTCRRTGGYAEQFF. The DNA read from the CDR3 is TGCACCTGCAGAAGGACAGGGGGCTATGCT.

This clone occurred a few times. The gene names given are mouse names. The read ends 4 residues before the CDR3 terminus; that terminus is restored from the germline J gene. The chain has TRBV13-1 and TRBJ2-5; TRBD2 matches at 8 bases. The CDR3 loop spans 15 amino acids. The germline CDR1 and CDR2 sequences are NSHNY and SYGAGN. The CDR3 spells CASSDARGGLDTQYF. Incomplete CDR3 DNA: TGTGCCAGCAGTGATGCGAGGGGGGGGCTAGAC.

As for this clone: The gene symbols are mouse symbols. The observed sequence ends 4 residues before the CDR3 terminus, with the missing tail filled in from the germline J gene. This sequence joins TRBV2 and TRBJ1-1; 9 bases match TRBD1. The CDR3 runs 14 residues. Losses at the gene ends were 7 bases for V and 0 bases for J; bases not matched to a gene: 3. The germline gives CDR1 LGHNA, CDR2 YSYQKL. The part of the CDR3 DNA that was read is TGTGCCAGCAACCGGGACAGGGCAAACACA. It is translated as CASNRDRANT. The entire CDR3 protein is CASNRDRANTEVFF.

This clone was recorded a few times. Here the gene names and germline are mouse. Read data end 4 residues before the CDR3 end; the end is taken from the germline J gene. Other DNA sequences in this specimen translate into the identical CDR3. The J gene is TRBJ2-5, the V gene TRBV13-1, with 7 bases fitting TRBD2. There are 13 residues in the CDR3. Losses at the gene ends were 3 bases for V and 3 bases for J; bases not matched to a gene: 1. CDR1 and CDR2 from the germline V gene are NSHNY and SYGAGN. The CDR3 is CASSGGGQDTQYF. The CDR3 bases that were read are TGTGCCAGCAGTGGGGGGGGACAAGAC.

Notes on this clone: All gene names here are mouse names. With the read ending 4 residues before the CDR3 end, the germline J gene is used to fill in that end. The chain links TRBV5 to TRBJ2-7; D possibly corresponds to TRBD1 (5 bases). The CDR3 sequence is 15 residues long. The V and J ends lost 0 bases and 0 bases respectively, with 9 bases between them. Germline CDR1 LGHNA, CDR2 YNLKQL (reference sequence). Partial CDR3 DNA: TGTGCCAGCAGCCAAGATGGACACAGCTCCTAT. Translating it yields CASSQDGHSSY. The full CDR3 is CASSQDGHSSYEQYF.

Turning to this clone: Gene and germline names: mouse. Coverage ceases 4 residues before the CDR3 finishes, and the germline J gene fills in the end. The J gene is TRBJ2-1, the V gene TRBV13-1, with a tentative D call TRBD1 (7 bases). In germline, CDR1 is NSHNY, CDR2 SYGAGN. The CDR3 runs to 16 residues. Trimming shortened V by 0 bases and J by 2 bases, and 12 bases separated the two germline ends. The CDR3 loop reads CASSDAARGDYAEQFF. The sequenced CDR3 bases are TGTGCCAGCAGTGATGCCGCCAGGGGGGACTATGCT.

This clone appeared many times. The gene names here belong to mouse. The CDR3 end is not reached by the read, which stops 4 residues before it; the germline J gene fills it in. Different DNA sequences within this sample yield the same CDR3. The V and J genes are TRBV1 and TRBJ2-3; D uncertain. This CDR3 contains 15 residues. Germline V gives CDR1 NSQYPW, CDR2 LRSPGD (reference sequence). With 0 bases removed from V and 0 bases from J, the gap between germline ends came to 7 bases. CDR3 region: CTCSADSTSAETLYF. The CDR3 DNA, read in part, is TGCACCTGCAGTGCAGATTCAACTAGTGCAGAA.

This clone was seen many times. Gene names denote mouse genes. The read ends 4 residues before the CDR3 terminus; that terminus is restored from the germline J gene. Other DNA sequences from this sample encode an identical CDR3 as well. This chain joins TRBV1 and TRBJ2-1, with TRBD1 matching 7 bases. Looked up from germline, CDR1 is NSQYPW and CDR2 is LRSPGD (reference sequence). V trimming: 0 bases; J trimming: 5 bases; junction bases outside the gene matches: 4. The CDR3 has 15 residues. The sequenced part of the CDR3 DNA is TGCACCTGCAGTGCAGAACAGGGGCTGGATGCT. As protein: CTCSAEQGLDA. The full CDR3 protein is CTCSAEQGLDAEQFF.

This clone has just a few counts. Gene names and germline match the mouse. The read stops 4 residues short of the end of the CDR3; the missing end is completed from the germline J gene. The chain is built from TRBV13-1 and TRBJ1-2; D may be TRBD1 (6 bases). CDR1 is NSHNY, CDR2 SYGAGN, per germline. With 1 base removed from V and 1 base from J, the gap between germline ends came to 11 bases. This CDR3 comprises 15 residues. CDR3 DNA (partial): TGTGCCAGCAGTGATAAGGGGGGCCAAAACTCC. It specifies CASSDKGGQNS. The whole CDR3 is CASSDKGGQNSDYTF.